These 22 T cell receptor beta chains originate from one sample sequenced in a study of blood T cell repertoires in COVID-19. Using immunoSEQ multiplex PCR, the repertoire was profiled, and TCRdb retains in-frame clones only, with some absent. The repertoire holds around 300,000 clones, with 83% as singletons. The source material was peripheral blood. Source of these receptors: a woman aged 45-59 years who had recovered from COVID-19.

This clone showed up just once. The V call is TRBV5-8, the J call TRBJ2-1; 7 nucleotides match TRBD2. The CDR3 extends over 15 amino acids. Trimming removed 0 bases from V and 4 bases from J; junction bases left unmatched: 4. Per germline, CDR1 SGHTS and CDR2 YDEGEE. CDR3 in amino acids: CASSLGGSVYNEQFF. DNA of the CDR3: TGTGCCAGCAGCTTGGGCGGGAGCGTTTACAATGAGCAGTTCTTC. Combining the CDR3 with reference TRBV5-8 and TRBJ2-1 gives the whole variable domain EAGVTQSPTHLIKTRGQQATLRCSPISGHTSVYWYQQALGLGLQFLLWYDEGEERNRGNFPPRFSGRQFPNYSSELNVNALELEDSALYLCASSLGGSVYNEQFFGPGTRLTVL.

The V call is TRBV19, the J call TRBJ2-3, with unresolved D. CDR1 and CDR2 from the germline V gene are LNHDA and SQIVND (reference sequence). This CDR3 contains 14 residues. The V and J ends lost 5 bases and 0 bases respectively, with 9 bases between them. Written as DNA, the CDR3 is TGTGCCAGTAGTTGGCCGGGTAGCACAGATACGCAGTATTTT. Protein product: CASSWPGSTDTQYF.

This clone has just a few counts. This rearrangement joins TRBV2 to TRBJ2-7; no definite D call. The CDR3 has 10 residues. Trimming removed 8 bases at V and 5 bases at J, with 7 bases between. Germline V gene lookup returns CDR1 SNHLY and CDR2 FYNNEI. CDR3 amino acids: CASSLHEQYF. In DNA, the CDR3 is TGTGCCAGCTCCCTCCACGAGCAGTACTTC.

This chain uses TRBV25-1 with TRBJ2-2; 11 bases are a match to TRBD1. The germline V gene has CDR1 MGHDK and CDR2 SYGVNS. Trimming cost V 8 bases and J 3 bases; bases outside gene matches: 2. The CDR3 runs 14 residues. The chain's CDR3 is CASGQGAHTGELFF. In DNA form, the CDR3 reads TGTGCCAGCGGACAGGGGGCGCACACCGGGGAGCTGTTTTTT.

The J gene is TRBJ1-6, the V gene TRBV28, with D unresolved. This CDR3 is built from 16 residues. Trimming stripped 4 bases from V and 0 bases from J, with 10 bases between. Germline values: CDR1 MDHEN, CDR2 SYDVKM. The CDR3 region has the DNA TGTGCCAGCAGTTCCCCGGGAAGCTCCTATAATTCACCCCTCCACTTT. It encodes CASSSPGSSYNSPLHF.

V is TRBV4-2 and J is TRBJ2-1; 7 nucleotides align to TRBD2. From germline, CDR1 is LGHNA and CDR2 YNFKEQ. V shed 7 bases and J 3 bases; nucleotides not matched to a gene: 15. The CDR3 length is 17 residues. The CDR3 region has the DNA TGTGCCAGCACCCGCAGGTTGGGGGGGGGACGCTACAATGAGCAGTTCTTC. It translates to CASTRRLGGGRYNEQFF.

The V gene is TRBV19, the J gene TRBJ2-1; 10 nucleotides match TRBD2. The CDR3 runs 15 residues. Per germline, CDR1 LNHDA and CDR2 SQIVND (reference sequence). The V segment lost 2 bases and the J segment 9 bases; nucleotides outside the gene matches: 7. CDR3 sequence (DNA): TGTGCCAGTAGTATAACTAGCGGGGATTTCGGTGAGCAGTTCTTC. Its translation is CASSITSGDFGEQFF. Together with reference TRBV19 and TRBJ2-1, the CDR3 gives the full variable domain: DGGITQSPKYLFRKEGQNVTLSCEQNLNHDAMYWYRQDPGQGLRLIYYSQIVNDFQKGDIAEGYSVSREKKESFPLTVTSAQKNPTAFYLCASSITSGDFGEQFFGPGTRLTVL.

The chain joins TRBV29-1 to TRBJ2-7; 8 bases map to TRBD2. Unmatched junction bases numbered 19, after V lost 7 bases and J lost 5 bases. The CDR3 spans 16 residues. Germline CDR1 is SQVTM and CDR2 is ANQGSEA. The CDR3 spells CSAGGLAGSLDDEQYF. CDR3 nucleotide sequence: TGCAGCGCTGGGGGTTTAGCGGGGTCCTTAGACGACGAGCAGTACTTC.

The chain couples TRBV18 to TRBJ1-1, with 9 bases identical to TRBD1. The ends lost 4 bases at V and 1 base at J; junction bases unmatched: 7. Germline CDR1 reads KGHSH; CDR2 reads LQKENI. The CDR3 loop spans 16 amino acids. The CDR3 loop reads CASSQTGTGTNTEAFF. CDR3 DNA sequence: TGTGCCAGCTCACAAACGGGGACAGGGACGAACACTGAAGCTTTCTTT.

CDR3 in DNA: TGCGCCAGCAGCCAAGGGACTACCCCCACAGATACGCAGTATTTT. This translates into CASSQGTTPTDTQYF. The chain couples TRBV4-1 to TRBJ2-3; a weak D match, TRBD2 (6 bases). The CDR3 contains 15 residues. The V end was cut by 1 base, the J end by 2 bases, with 10 bases between. Germline CDR1 and CDR2: MGHRA and YSYEKL.

This clone came up once. The chain carries TRBV6-2 or TRBV6-3 and TRBJ2-7; TRBD1 matches at 7 bases. CDR3 length: 13 amino acids. Germline values: CDR1 MNHEY, CDR2 SVGEGT. With 6 bases clipped from V and 8 bases from J, the junction kept 10 bases outside the gene matches. The CDR3: CASSRGQPGQQYF. The CDR3 nucleotides read TGTGCCAGCAGCCGGGGACAGCCCGGGCAGCAGTACTTC.

This clone was seen many times. V is TRBV7-3 and J is TRBJ1-1, with TRBD1 identical over 7 bases. The germline V gene has CDR1 SGHTA and CDR2 FQGTGA. V shed 4 bases, J shed 3 bases, and the junction held 5 bases outside the gene matches. The CDR3 sequence is 14 residues long. The CDR3, as DNA: TGTGCCAGCAGCTCTTCGACAGGGTACACTGAAGCTTTCTTT. It codes for CASSSSTGYTEAFF.

The chain carries TRBV15 and TRBJ2-7; 13 positions agree with TRBD2. The germline gives CDR1 LNHNV, CDR2 YYDKDF (reference sequence). The CDR3 has 16 amino acids. Trimming removed 5 bases from V and 2 bases from J; junction bases left unmatched: 6. Here the CDR3 DNA reads TGTGCCACCAGCGCAGGGGGGACTAGCGGGGCCTACGAGCAGTACTTC. This codes for CATSAGGTSGAYEQYF.

V usage is TRBV7-9 and J usage is TRBJ1-1, with a possible D match to TRBD1 (5 bases). The CDR3 is made up of 15 amino acids. The germline V and J ends were trimmed by 5 bases and 1 base, with 14 bases remaining between them. Germline CDR1 reads SEHNR; CDR2 reads FQNEAQ (reference sequence). CDR3 DNA: TGTGCCAGCAGCCTAGAGGCCAGGGCGAACACTGAAGCTTTCTTT. It is translated as CASSLEARANTEAFF. Full variable domain (missing parts from reference TRBV7-9 and TRBJ1-1): DTGVSQNPRHKITKRGQNVTFRCDPISEHNRLYWYRQTLGQGPEFLTYFQNEAQLEKSRLLSDRFSAERPKGSFSTLEIQRTEQGDSAMYLCASSLEARANTEAFFGQGTRLTVV.

Worth noting for this clone: This may be a read error: a much more frequent sequence differs by one nucleotide. The V call is TRBV6-6, the J call TRBJ2-3; 9 positions match TRBD2. Germline V gene sequence: CDR1 MNHNY, CDR2 SVGAGI (reference sequence). V shed 2 bases, J shed 2 bases, and the junction held 2 bases outside the gene matches. This CDR3 comprises 15 residues. DNA for the CDR3: TGTGCCAGCAGTTACGGCGGGGGGGCCACAGATACGCAGTATTTT. Translation: CASSYGGGATDTQYF.

This sequence joins TRBV6-5 and TRBJ1-6; D may be TRBD1 (5 bases). Per germline, CDR1 MNHEY and CDR2 SVGAGI. V dropped 7 bases and J dropped 7 bases, with 8 bases sitting between them. The CDR3 loop spans 12 amino acids. The CDR3 protein is CASTRQNSPLHF. Written as DNA, the CDR3 is TGTGCCAGCACAAGACAGAATTCACCCCTCCACTTT.

The V gene is TRBV30, the J gene TRBJ1-2; D is perhaps TRBD1 (5 bases). V was trimmed by 6 bases and J by 7 bases, leaving 18 bases between them. Germline V gene lookup returns CDR1 GTSNPN and CDR2 SVGIG (reference sequence). The CDR3 length is 13 residues. CDR3 DNA sequence: TGTGCCTGCTCAGGTGGCAGGGTAGTTGGCTACACCTTC. Translated: CACSGGRVVGYTF.

The chain couples TRBV9 to TRBJ1-6; TRBD1 might be the D (6 bases). The V end lost 2 bases, the J end lost 6 bases, and 12 bases lay between the germline ends. The CDR3 runs to 15 residues. Germline CDR1 is SGDLS and CDR2 is YYNGEE. CDR3 loop: CASSVTGYGNSPLHF. The CDR3 DNA reads TGTGCCAGCAGCGTTACAGGGTACGGTAATTCACCCCTCCACTTT.

This clone was seen once. The gene calls are TRBV11-2 and TRBJ2-5; TRBD2 aligns across 14 bases. Trimming at V came to 5 bases and at J to 4 bases, leaving 6 bases not matched to a gene. Germline V gene lookup returns CDR1 SGHAT and CDR2 FQNNGV. CDR3 size: 16 residues. This CDR3 reads CASSPGGTSGGETQYF. The DNA for the CDR3 is TGTGCCAGCAGCCCCGGCGGGACTAGCGGGGGAGAGACCCAGTACTTC.

This clone was detected ten times or more. The chain couples TRBV28 to TRBJ1-6; no clear D gene. Germline V gene sequence: CDR1 MDHEN, CDR2 SYDVKM. This CDR3 contains 17 residues. The V and J ends lost 1 base and 1 base respectively, with 11 bases between them. Written as DNA, the CDR3 is TGTGCCAGCAGTTTATCGAGGCAGAGGTCCTATAATTCACCCCTCCACTTT. Its translation is CASSLSRQRSYNSPLHF.

V gene TRBV7-3 combines with J gene TRBJ2-6; TRBD1 is a possible D gene (6 bases). The germline V gene encodes CDR1 SGHTA and CDR2 FQGTGA. V dropped 5 bases and J dropped 0 bases, with 14 bases sitting between them. This CDR3 is built from 17 residues. The CDR3 DNA sequence: TGTGCCAGCAGCAGTTCGGGACACACCTCTGGGGCCAACGTCCTGACTTTC. This gives the protein CASSSSGHTSGANVLTF. Drawing the rest from reference TRBV7-3 and TRBJ2-6, the complete variable domain is GAGVSQTPSNKVTEKGKYVELRCDPISGHTALYWYRQSLGQGPEFLIYFQGTGAADDSGLPNDRFFAVRPEGSVSTLKIQRTERGDSAVYLCASSSSGHTSGANVLTFGAGSRLTVL.

The V gene is TRBV19, the J gene TRBJ1-2; a weak D match, TRBD1 (5 bases). This CDR3 comprises 15 residues. CDR1 and CDR2 from the germline V gene are LNHDA and SQIVND (reference sequence). Trimming took off 6 bases at V and 8 bases at J, with 22 bases between the two ends. CDR3 loop: CASSFIRRGKYGYTF. CDR3 DNA: TGTGCCAGTAGCTTCATTCGGAGGGGTAAGTACGGCTACACCTTC.